Included here is one TCR beta chain sequence, with context. The table came from immunoSEQ multiplex PCR; TCRdb's copy has only in-frame clones and leaves some out. The sample shows 71,000 or so clones, about 80% of them seen only once. This entry comes from a study of blood T cell repertoires in COVID-19. In the study overall: There were acute and convalescent COVID-19 samples, and they came from the United States, Italy and Spain. T cells, B-cell-depleted T cells, or PBMCs provided the cDNA or gDNA that served as material.

J gave up 2 bases and V 6 bases, and 7 bases lay outside the gene matches. Germline CDR1 is KGHSH and CDR2 is LQKENI. CDR3 length: 17 amino acids. Sample: peripheral blood. The gene calls are TRBV18 and TRBJ2-2; 12 bases are shared with TRBD2. This receptor was obtained from an older man with acute or convalescent COVID-19. The DNA of the CDR3 is TGTGCCAGCTCGCCGACTAGCGGGAGAGATAACACCGGGGAGCTGTTTTTT. This sequence encodes CASSPTSGRDNTGELFF.